The entry that follows covers one T cell receptor (beta chain) sequence. This sample stems from a study of cytomegalovirus exposure and HLA in healthy donors. In the PCR, 60 Vbeta and 13 Jbeta primers were used. Original analysis: The authors later counted tens of millions of unique TCR beta chains, roughly 11 million of them shared. Assay used: immunoSEQ multiplex PCR; TCRdb lists only in-frame clones, some missing. V and J calls and clone size come straight from that table; D and trimming were deduced from the DNA. Of some 92,000 clones in the sample, around 75% were seen once. The sequence derives from a man aged 18 to 30 in good health and CMV-seropositive. Material for sequencing was PBMCs.

The CDR3 reads CASSADISPLHF. Here the CDR3 DNA reads TGTGCCAGCAGCGCTGACATCTCACCCCTCCACTTT. V usage is TRBV13 and J usage is TRBJ1-6; D gene uncertain. The CDR3 is 12 amino acids. Germline CDR1 PRHDT, CDR2 FYEKMQ (reference sequence). V was pared by 5 bases and J by 10 bases, with 9 bases between.